This T cell receptor beta chain comes out of a study of blood T cell repertoires in COVID-19. From germline, CDR1 is KGHDR and CDR2 SFDVKD. The ends were cut back, 7 bases at V and 6 bases at J, with 18 bases in the middle. CDR3 length: 15 residues. TCRdb's table, derived via immunoSEQ multiplex PCR, lists solely in-frame clones and lacks some. The repertoire holds tens of thousands of clones, with about 91% as singletons. This sequence was found in an elderly woman with active or convalescent COVID-19. This chain connects TRBV24-1 to TRBJ1-5, with D maybe TRBD1 (5 bases). The sample was peripheral blood. The CDR3 protein is CATRVRRKGLQPQHF. For the CDR3, the DNA is TGTGCCACCAGAGTGCGGAGGAAGGGACTTCAGCCCCAGCATTTT.